This TCR beta chain was retrieved from a study of human versus mouse CDR3 diversity and MHC coevolution. Repertoires were generated with immunoSEQ multiplex PCR, while TCRdb's copy carries only in-frame clones and drops some. This table holds just under 60,000 clones, around 94% found once. The CDR3 consists of 15 residues. Germline-derived CDR1 and CDR2 are SGDLS and YYNGEE. Trimming shortened V by 0 bases and J by 10 bases, and 16 bases separated the two germline ends. Sample: naive CD4+ T cells from blood. Subset of the sample: CD45RO-negative CD62L-positive naive CD4 T cells. The clonotype comes from a person between 55 and 70 years old in good health. This rearrangement joins TRBV9 to TRBJ2-2; D might be TRBD1 (5 bases). CDR3 in amino acids: CASSVGTGQVSELFF. The CDR3 DNA is TGTGCCAGCAGCGTAGGAACAGGTCAGGTATCGGAGCTGTTTTTT.